These 8 T cell receptor beta chains originate from one sample sequenced in a study of shared T cell receptors in the human thymus. Generated by immunoSEQ multiplex PCR, the TCRdb table keeps only in-frame clones and is missing some. The sample comprises roughly 500,000 clones, around 78% of which are singletons, and 0.013% rests with the top ten. These data were also reused for a study on human thymus T cells.

The sequenced sample consisted of thymocytes. All receptors derive from a boy in the first two years of life with a congenital heart defect.

The gene calls are TRBV6-1 and TRBJ1-5, with 8 bases lining up with TRBD1. The J segment lost 6 bases and the V segment lost 0 bases, leaving 13 bases of the junction unmatched. This CDR3 is built from 18 residues. Germline-derived CDR1 and CDR2 are MNHNS and SASEGT. The CDR3 here is CASSEALLGQGAGQPQHF. In DNA form, the CDR3 reads TGTGCCAGCAGTGAAGCGCTTTTGGGTCAGGGGGCAGGTCAGCCCCAGCATTTT.

In DNA, the CDR3 is TGTGCCAGCAGTGAGGGGAGGGGGAATGAAAAACTGTTTTTT. It codes for CASSEGRGNEKLFF. The chain is built from TRBV2 and TRBJ1-4; a weak D match, TRBD1 (6 bases). Germline-derived CDR1 and CDR2 are SNHLY and FYNNEI. The CDR3 consists of 14 residues. V lost 3 bases and J 5 bases, leaving 10 bases between the germline ends.

J is TRBJ2-1 and V is TRBV13; D remains ambiguous. CDR1 PRHDT and CDR2 FYEKMQ come from the germline V gene (reference sequence). Trimming cost V 0 bases and J 7 bases, with 10 bases left between them. The CDR3 length is 14 residues. The CDR3 DNA is TGTGCCAGCAGCTTAGGCTTCCGGTGGAATGAGCAGTTCTTC. It is translated as CASSLGFRWNEQFF.

This clone occurred once. V usage is TRBV4-2 and J usage is TRBJ2-7, with 8 bases aligning to TRBD2. There are 18 residues in the CDR3. Germline V gene lookup returns CDR1 LGHNA and CDR2 YNFKEQ. The V segment lost 0 bases and the J segment 7 bases; nucleotides outside the gene matches: 17. The CDR3 is CASSQDSTEISGIWEQYF. CDR3 in DNA: TGTGCCAGCAGCCAAGATAGTACGGAGATTAGCGGGATTTGGGAGCAGTACTTC.

This clone has only a few counts. This chain connects TRBV4-3 to TRBJ1-4; D not certain. This CDR3 has 18 amino acids. V lost 1 base to trimming and J lost 0 bases, with 15 bases between them. Germline assignment: CDR1 LGHNA and CDR2 YSLEER. Here the CDR3 DNA reads TGCGCCAGCAGCCAAGCGCCCCGTCCCATAGCAACTAATGAAAAACTGTTTTTT. As protein: CASSQAPRPIATNEKLFF.

The genes are TRBV28 and TRBJ2-3; 8 nucleotides match TRBD1. J gave up 3 bases and V 4 bases, and 3 bases lay outside the gene matches. From germline, CDR1 is MDHEN and CDR2 SYDVKM. The CDR3 is made up of 14 amino acids. The CDR3 spells CASSYTGGTDTQYF. CDR3 in DNA: TGTGCCAGCAGTTACACAGGGGGTACAGATACGCAGTATTTT.

The CDR3: CASSSGTGLYEQYF. The CDR3 DNA sequence: TGTGCCAGCAGCTCCGGGACAGGGCTCTACGAGCAGTACTTC. V gene TRBV5-8 combines with J gene TRBJ2-7; 9 bases line up with TRBD1. The CDR3 extends over 14 amino acids. The V gene's germline CDR1 is SGHTS and CDR2 YDEGEE. V was clipped by 3 bases and J by 3 bases; unmatched bases: 4.

This clone occurred once. DNA of the CDR3: TGTGCCAGCTCACCAGTGACAGGGGCCTCCTACGAGCAGTACTTC. This codes for CASSPVTGASYEQYF. This sequence joins TRBV18 and TRBJ2-7; the match to TRBD1 covers 8 bases. Germline-derived CDR1 and CDR2 are KGHSH and LQKENI. After removal of 2 bases from V and 0 bases from J, the junction contained 3 bases not matched to a gene. CDR3 length: 15 amino acids.